What follows describes a single T cell receptor beta chain. Only in-frame clones appear in the TCRdb table, and some are missing; sequencing was by immunoSEQ multiplex PCR. The data show approximately 260,000 clones, with around 89% seen just once and roughly 3.7% held by the top ten. This specimen comes from a study of blood T cell repertoires in COVID-19. Study in general: Whether acute or convalescent, the COVID-19 samples came from the United States, Italy and Spain.

Germline values: CDR1 LGHDT, CDR2 YNNKEL (reference sequence). CDR3 size: 15 residues. Trimming took 0 bases from V and 9 from J, leaving 15 bases between them. This TCR was recovered from a middle-aged woman with acute or convalescent COVID-19. The sequencing sample was made of peripheral blood. The chain uses TRBV3-1 (or the pseudogene TRBV3-2) and TRBJ1-5, with a tentative D call TRBD1 (5 bases). CDR3 coding DNA: TGTGCCAGCAGCCAAGATCAAGGCAGGGCTATGCCCCAGCATTTT. Amino acid sequence: CASSQDQGRAMPQHF.